The 15 T cell receptor beta chains listed next were all sequenced from one sample in a study of blood T cell repertoires in COVID-19. The table came from immunoSEQ multiplex PCR; TCRdb's copy has only in-frame clones and leaves some out. The table has over 200,000 clones, about 80% seen once. The material sequenced was PBMCs or T cells enriched from blood (not recorded which). All receptors come from a man aged 60-69 years who had recovered from COVID-19.

In this sample, this clone turned up a few times. The chain employs TRBV19 and TRBJ2-1; 12 bases agree with TRBD2. This CDR3 region has 15 residues. Germline-derived CDR1 and CDR2 are LNHDA and SQIVND (reference sequence). The V and J ends lost 7 bases and 6 bases, in that order; junction bases with no gene match: 7. CDR3 DNA: TGTGCCAGTAAAGGACTAGCGGGGAGCCCCAATGAGCAGTTCTTC. This gives the protein CASKGLAGSPNEQFF.

The V and J genes are TRBV5-1 and TRBJ2-3, with D tentatively TRBD2 (5 bases). The CDR3 has 15 amino acids. Trimming pared 4 bases from V and 0 bases from J, leaving 12 bases between. The germline V gene has CDR1 SGHRS and CDR2 YFSETQ. The CDR3 region has the DNA TGCGCCAGCAGCCCCGGGGTCGTCAGCACAGATACGCAGTATTTT. Protein product: CASSPGVVSTDTQYF.

The rearrangement uses TRBV5-4 and TRBJ2-5, with D possibly being TRBD1 (5 bases). Deletions cut 0 bases from V and 3 bases from J, with 9 bases between. Germline V CDR1 and CDR2: SGHNT, YYREEE (reference sequence). The CDR3 consists of 14 residues. CDR3 region: CASSLERGKETQYF. In DNA form, the CDR3 reads TGTGCCAGCAGCTTGGAAAGGGGAAAAGAGACCCAGTACTTC.

The V gene is TRBV7-9, the J gene TRBJ1-1; D remains unclear. The CDR3 contains 11 residues. CDR1 and CDR2 from the germline V gene are SEHNR and FQNEAQ (reference sequence). Trimming stripped 4 bases from V and 5 bases from J, with 5 bases between. CDR3 DNA sequence: TGTGCCAGCAGCTCTATAACTGAAGCTTTCTTT. This sequence encodes CASSSITEAFF.

The genes are TRBV19 and TRBJ1-5, with 11 bases aligning to TRBD1. The CDR3 is 17 residues long. Germline V gives CDR1 LNHDA, CDR2 SQIVND (reference sequence). V was clipped by 4 bases and J by 2 bases; unmatched bases: 7. The CDR3 nucleotides read TGTGCCAGTAGTAAAGGACAGGGGGCTTCGGGCAATCAGCCCCAGCATTTT. It encodes CASSKGQGASGNQPQHF.

The chain has TRBV11-3 and TRBJ2-1, with TRBD1 as a possible D gene (6 bases). Germline V CDR1 and CDR2: SGHNT, YENEEA. The CDR3 consists of 15 residues. Trimming took 3 bases from V and 5 from J, leaving 14 bases between them. DNA for the CDR3: TGTGCCAGCAGCTTCTCCGGGACAACAGACAATGAGCAGTTCTTC. It translates to CASSFSGTTDNEQFF.

This clone was counted once. The chain links TRBV5-1 to TRBJ1-6; TRBD1 is a possible D gene (6 bases). The germline gives CDR1 SGHRS, CDR2 YFSETQ. V lost 4 bases and J lost 9, with 17 bases in between. The CDR3 loop spans 15 amino acids. The CDR3 DNA follows: TGCGCCAGCAGCCCAGACGGGGGGCTAGGTTCACCCCTCCACTTT. Translation gives CASSPDGGLGSPLHF.

This clone was observed a few times. The chain couples TRBV10-3 to TRBJ2-1; TRBD2 agrees at 12 bases. The CDR3 runs 17 residues. J gave up 6 bases and V 5 bases, and 11 bases lay outside the gene matches. Germline CDR1 reads ENHRY; CDR2 reads SYGVKD. The DNA for the CDR3 is TGTGCCATCAGTTATAGTCTAGCGGGGGGGCCGGGCAATGAGCAGTTCTTC. Translated: CAISYSLAGGPGNEQFF.

This chain joins TRBV27 and TRBJ1-1; the match to TRBD1 covers 7 bases. Trimming removed 4 bases from V and 1 base from J; junction bases left unmatched: 18. Germline V gene lookup returns CDR1 MNHEY and CDR2 SMNVEV (reference sequence). CDR3 length: 19 amino acids. The CDR3 sequence is CASSSRLGTASLKNTEAFF. For the CDR3, the DNA is TGTGCCAGCAGTTCACGCCTCGGGACAGCTAGTCTCAAGAACACTGAAGCTTTCTTT.

This chain joins TRBV6-5 and TRBJ1-4; 8 bases are a match to TRBD1. The CDR3 has 14 residues. The junction had 11 bases not matched to a gene; V was cut back by 5 bases and J by 12 bases. The germline CDR1 and CDR2 sequences are MNHEY and SVGAGI. CDR3 loop: CASSNGQGSAELFF. The CDR3 coding sequence is TGTGCCAGCAGTAACGGACAGGGATCGGCGGAACTGTTTTTT.

This clone was observed once. This chain joins TRBV18 and TRBJ1-1; 7 positions match TRBD1. CDR3 length: 16 residues. V gave up 3 bases and J gave up 4 bases; unmatched junction bases: 11. Germline V CDR1 and CDR2: KGHSH, LQKENI. The CDR3 nucleotides read TGTGCCAGCTCACCCTTAACAGGGGTCCGGAGCACTGAAGCTTTCTTT. Its protein product is CASSPLTGVRSTEAFF.

This chain links TRBV4-2 with TRBJ1-2, with 8 bases identical to TRBD1. The CDR3 sequence is 16 residues long. V trimming: 0 bases; J trimming: 0 bases; junction bases outside the gene matches: 3. Germline V gene lookup returns CDR1 LGHNA and CDR2 YNFKEQ. The chain's CDR3 is CASSQDLGQANYGYTF. CDR3 sequence (DNA): TGTGCCAGCAGCCAAGATCTGGGACAGGCTAACTATGGCTACACCTTC.

The chain has TRBV9 and TRBJ2-1; no clear D gene. This CDR3 region has 15 residues. Germline V gives CDR1 SGDLS, CDR2 YYNGEE. Trimming pared 2 bases from V and 6 bases from J, leaving 15 bases between. The CDR3 sequence: CASSVDGATSNEQFF. DNA of the CDR3: TGTGCCAGCAGCGTGGATGGAGCTACAAGCAATGAGCAGTTCTTC. Based on the CDR3 plus reference TRBV9 and TRBJ2-1, the full variable domain is DSGVTQTPKHLITATGQRVTLRCSPRSGDLSVYWYQQSLDQGLQFLIQYYNGEERAKGNILERFSAQQFPDLHSELNLSSLELGDSALYFCASSVDGATSNEQFFGPGTRLTVL.

The chain employs TRBV24-1 and TRBJ2-3, with 9 bases aligning to TRBD2. V was clipped by 4 bases and J by 0 bases; unmatched bases: 4. This CDR3 region has 16 residues. Germline CDR1 is KGHDR and CDR2 is SFDVKD. CDR3 sequence (DNA): TGTGCCACCAGTGACCCGACTAGCGGAAGCACAGATACGCAGTATTTT. Protein sequence: CATSDPTSGSTDTQYF.

This clone turned up a few times. The chain links TRBV12-3 or TRBV12-4 to TRBJ2-2; D might be TRBD1 (6 bases). This CDR3 spans 12 amino acids. The ends were cut back, 7 bases at V and 6 bases at J, with 9 bases in the middle. The CDR3 sequence: CASTRGSGELFF. In DNA, the CDR3 is TGTGCCAGCACCAGGGGCTCCGGGGAGCTGTTTTTT.